This TCR beta chain derives from a study of cytomegalovirus exposure and HLA in healthy donors. Study in general: Drawn from HLA-typed donors, tens of millions of unique TCRs were held in an early data release.

CDR1 and CDR2 (germline): SGHNT, YYREEE (reference sequence). CDR3 length: 18 residues. The PCR contained 60 Vbeta and 13 Jbeta primers. The repertoire was sequenced with immunoSEQ multiplex PCR; TCRdb's copy has only in-frame clones and lacks some. The table records approximately 100,000 clones, 60% to 80% of them present only once. Broader study findings: Most sequenced TCRs were rare (though some public TCRs occurred in many donors).

This clone was observed a few times. Antigen specificity is unknown. The junction departs from germline at one end; a sequencing error may be responsible. This sequence joins TRBV5-4 and TRBJ1-1; D is unclear. The sequenced material came from PBMCs. This sequence was found in a middle-aged woman in good health and CMV-seronegative. For the CDR3, the DNA is TGTGCCAGCAGTTTGGACCCCCGAGAGGAGGGAATGAACACTGAAGCTTTCTTT. Its translation is CASSLDPREEGMNTEAFF.